This T cell receptor beta chain is from a study of CD8+ T cells in alopecia areata. Study-wide background: Each day, treated patients took oral tofacitinib twice, at 5 to 10 mg per dose.

The CDR3 extends over 14 amino acids. Unmatched junction bases numbered 8, after V lost 5 bases and J lost 10 bases. Germline V gene sequence: CDR1 SGHTA, CDR2 FQGNSA. Study-level points and caveats: Tofacitinib significantly reduced both scalp clonality and expanded CD8+ clones among the top 100. Clonality exceeded that of normal scalp in lesional scalp, most notably in alopecia totalis/universalis.

A word on this clone: Its antigen is as yet unknown.

The treatment here: oral pan-JAK inhibitor, 5-10 mg twice daily. cDNA prepared by RNA extraction and subsequent reverse transcription served as the template for sequencing. The data were produced by immunoSEQ multiplex PCR, yet TCRdb's version contains in-frame clones alone and is incomplete. The table lists approximately 42,000 clones, just over 65% of them singletons, with about a fifth in the top ten. This receptor was obtained from a human donor with alopecia areata. The chain joins TRBV7-2 to TRBJ2-1; 10 bases align to TRBD2. Source: CD8+ T cells sorted from blood, taken at week 4, from a patient treated with tofacitinib. In DNA form, the CDR3 reads TGTGCCAGCAGCCGCAGCGGGGGGGCTCAAGAGCAGTTCTTC. Its protein product is CASSRSGGAQEQFF.